This record concerns one T cell receptor beta chain sequence. The data are from a study of blood T cell repertoires in COVID-19. The wider study: Specimens from acute and convalescent COVID-19 originated in the United States, Italy and Spain. T cells, B-cell-depleted T cells, or PBMCs supplied cDNA or gDNA.

As handled by the study authors: Amplification of reference gene primers was used by the study to estimate nucleated cell counts. TCRdb's copy holds only in-frame clones and misses some; the assay was immunoSEQ multiplex PCR. For V, J and clone size, that table is used; D and trimming come from the DNA. The sample includes about 210,000 clones, approximately 89% seen only once; the top ten take about 5%. The CDR3 consists of 12 residues. The J segment lost 5 bases and the V segment lost 9 bases, leaving 7 bases of the junction unmatched. Per the germline V gene, CDR1 is SGHRS and CDR2 is YFSETQ. The sequenced sample was peripheral blood. This clonotype originated in a middle-aged woman with acute or convalescent COVID-19. This rearrangement joins TRBV5-1 to TRBJ2-5; 7 nucleotides match TRBD1. CDR3 sequence reads: CATPDRRETQYF. CDR3 nucleotide sequence: TGCGCCACCCCGGACAGGAGGGAGACCCAGTACTTC.